A few counts support the clone carrying this TCR beta chain. Its antigen is currently unknown. Method: immunoSEQ multiplex PCR; TCRdb's copy keeps in-frame clones and lacks some. Of about 2 million clones detected, approximately 94% appear once; the ten largest clones hold roughly 1%. This sample is part of a study of shared clonotypes between healthy human individuals. Study context: The cohort comprised a couple of women and a few men. Their ages spanned 18 to 49 years. Study outcomes and limitations: At large depth, rarefaction still showed sorted-subset sequencing to be incomplete. Relative to their counterparts shared across all four donors, non-shared clonotypes exhibited diminished generation probabilities.

Positively selected for CCR7, the CD45RO-negative cells used as naive CD8 cells excluded terminally differentiated effector memory CD45RA+ cells. Each donor was a Caucasian adult residing in Nashville, Tennessee. Trimming pared 3 bases from V and 8 bases from J, leaving 17 bases between. Germline values: CDR1 SGDLS, CDR2 YYNGEE. The CDR3 consists of 14 residues. Sequences were obtained from naive CD8+ T cells sorted from blood. The rearrangement links TRBV9 to TRBJ1-2; tentative D call: TRBD1 (6 bases). The clonotype comes from a man aged 18 to 35 in good health. The CDR3 DNA reads TGTGCCAGCAGCGGCACAGGGCGTTCGTGGGGCTACACCTTC. It encodes CASSGTGRSWGYTF.